These 31 T cell receptor beta chains originate from one sample sequenced in a study of control samples from healthy donors and cancer patients. Measured with immunoSEQ multiplex PCR; TCRdb has only the in-frame clones, and not every one. The data contain around 93,000 clones, approximately 92% of them singletons. Sequenced material: blood. The receptors come from a human donor in good health. The donor label of this sample is uncertain.

Details on this clone: Different DNA sequences within this sample yield the same CDR3. CDR3 residues: CASSGTGWQPQHF. For the CDR3, the DNA is TGTGCCAGTAGCGGGACGGGCTGGCAGCCCCAGCATTTT. This chain uses TRBV19 with TRBJ1-5, with D perhaps TRBD1 (5 bases). The CDR3 has 13 residues. The V gene lost 6 bases and the J gene lost 7 bases, with 13 bases spanning the gap. The germline gives CDR1 LNHDA, CDR2 SQIVND (reference sequence).

CDR3 residues: CASSEEGPTEKLFF. As DNA, the CDR3 is TGCGCCAGCAGTGAGGAGGGACCAACTGAAAAACTGTTTTTT. J is TRBJ1-4 and V is TRBV10-2; TRBD1 might be the D (5 bases). CDR3 size: 14 residues. Trimming stripped 2 bases from V and 7 bases from J, with 11 bases between. In germline, CDR1 is WSHSY, CDR2 SAAADI.

This clone was picked up one time. The chain carries TRBV6-5 and TRBJ1-5, with D perhaps TRBD1 (6 bases). There are 14 residues in the CDR3. Germline assignment: CDR1 MNHEY and CDR2 SVGAGI. The germline V and J ends were trimmed by 2 bases and 6 bases, with 11 bases remaining between them. The CDR3 loop reads CASSYVGAGQPQHF. The DNA for the CDR3 is TGTGCCAGCAGTTACGTGGGGGCCGGTCAGCCCCAGCATTTT.

The CDR3: CASSSPPGQGINSPLHF. The DNA for the CDR3 is TGTGCCAGCAGTTCCCCCCCGGGACAGGGGATTAATTCACCCCTCCACTTT. The chain employs TRBV28 and TRBJ1-6; TRBD1 matches at 10 bases. This CDR3 has 17 amino acids. Looked up from germline, CDR1 is MDHEN and CDR2 is SYDVKM. V shed 4 bases and J 6 bases; nucleotides not matched to a gene: 9. The entire variable domain, with the rest obtained from reference TRBV28 and TRBJ1-6, is as follows: DVKVTQSSRYLVKRTGEKVFLECVQDMDHENMFWYRQDPGLGLRLIYFSYDVKMKEKGDIPEGYSVSREKKERFSLILESASTNQTSMYLCASSSPPGQGINSPLHFGNGTRLTVT.

The J gene is TRBJ2-7, the V gene TRBV27; D is possibly TRBD1 (5 bases). The CDR3 runs 14 residues. CDR1 and CDR2 from the germline V gene are MNHEY and SMNVEV (reference sequence). The germline V and J ends were trimmed by 6 bases and 0 bases, with 12 bases remaining between them. The CDR3 DNA is TGTGCCAGCAGCCTAACAGGCCTCTCCTACGAGCAGTACGTC. Its protein is CASSLTGLSYEQYV.

V and J are TRBV7-9 and TRBJ1-3; D gene ambiguous. Trimming removed 1 base at V and 4 bases at J, with 8 bases between. Germline V gene data show CDR1 as SEHNR and CDR2 as FQNEAQ (reference sequence). The CDR3 is 14 residues long. CDR3 sequence: CASSLEVTGNTIYF. DNA of the CDR3: TGTGCCAGCAGCTTAGAAGTAACAGGAAACACCATATATTTT.

This clone was recorded a few times. The chain couples TRBV2 to TRBJ1-1, with D possibly being TRBD1 (5 bases). Germline CDR1 is SNHLY and CDR2 is FYNNEI. CDR3 length: 12 amino acids. The germline V and J ends were trimmed by 8 bases and 10 bases, with 17 bases remaining between them. The CDR3 DNA reads as TGTGCCAGCGATCCAGGGCGGATTCGAGCTTTCTTT. This gives the protein CASDPGRIRAFF.

This chain joins TRBV3-1 (or the pseudogene TRBV3-2) and TRBJ2-5; D is tentatively TRBD1 or TRBD2 (5 bases each). The V end lost 5 bases, the J end lost 6 bases, and 22 bases lay between the germline ends. Germline V gene sequence: CDR1 LGHDT, CDR2 YNNKEL (reference sequence). This CDR3 has 16 amino acids. CDR3 DNA: TGTGCCAGCAGCACGCACGGGGCCCCCAAAGGACAGACCCAGTACTTC. Residues: CASSTHGAPKGQTQYF.

This sequence joins TRBV9 and TRBJ2-5; D gene unclear. With 0 bases removed from V and 5 bases from J, the gap between germline ends came to 11 bases. The germline gives CDR1 SGDLS, CDR2 YYNGEE. The CDR3 runs 14 residues. The CDR3 here is CASSVGPLRETQYF. The CDR3 nucleotides are TGTGCCAGCAGCGTAGGCCCCCTCCGGGAGACCCAGTACTTC.

The CDR3 bases are TGTGCCAGCAGCGGCGACAGGGGTTTTTTCTTT. Amino acid sequence: CASSGDRGFFF. This chain joins TRBV11-2 and TRBJ1-1, with TRBD1 identical over 8 bases. Trimming cost V 5 bases and J 13 bases; bases outside gene matches: 6. Germline V gene sequence: CDR1 SGHAT, CDR2 FQNNGV. This CDR3 is 11 amino acids long.

Here the CDR3 reads CASSMVLGRVNTEAFF. The CDR3 DNA sequence: TGTGCCAGTAGTATGGTCCTAGGCAGGGTGAACACTGAAGCTTTCTTT. The V call is TRBV19, the J call TRBJ1-1, with a weak D call TRBD1 (5 bases). CDR3 length equals 16 residues. Germline lookup yields CDR1 LNHDA and CDR2 SQIVND (reference sequence). V shed 3 bases and J shed 0 bases, with 14 bases lying between them.

The chain combines TRBV7-9 with TRBJ1-1; D is ambiguous. The CDR3 length is 13 residues. Germline V gene sequence: CDR1 SEHNR, CDR2 FQNEAQ (reference sequence). V shed 3 bases and J shed 1 base, with 6 bases lying between them. The CDR3 DNA reads TGTGCCAGCAGCTTTACACCGAACACTGAAGCTTTCTTT. Amino acids: CASSFTPNTEAFF.

This clone was seen just once. The identical CDR3 is also encoded by other nucleotide sequences in the sample. The chain combines TRBV12-3 or TRBV12-4 with TRBJ1-1, with unresolved D. There are 13 residues in the CDR3. With 3 bases removed from V and 4 bases from J, the gap between germline ends came to 9 bases. CDR3 protein: CASSLSGSTEAFF. CDR3 sequence (DNA): TGTGCCAGCAGTTTGTCCGGGTCCACTGAAGCTTTCTTT.

The chain uses TRBV15 and TRBJ1-5; 7 positions agree with TRBD1. The CDR3 is 15 residues long. CDR1 is LNHNV and CDR2 is YYDKDF in the germline V gene (reference sequence). With 6 bases clipped from V and 1 base from J, the junction kept 6 bases outside the gene matches. As DNA, the CDR3 is TGTGCCACCAGGCGAACAGGGGAAAGCAATCAGCCCCAGCATTTT. The encoded protein is CATRRTGESNQPQHF.

This sequence joins TRBV3-1 (or the pseudogene TRBV3-2) and TRBJ2-3; no firm D call. The V end lost 4 bases, the J end lost 5 bases, and 13 bases lay between the germline ends. Germline CDR1 LGHDT, CDR2 YNNKEL (reference sequence). The CDR3 runs 14 residues. The DNA of the CDR3 is TGTGCCAGCAGCCCCTCCCCCTCGGGAGATACGCAGTATTTT. It specifies CASSPSPSGDTQYF.

The chain employs TRBV6-5 and TRBJ1-6; D gene ambiguous. Trimming pared 6 bases from V and 0 bases from J, leaving 9 bases between. This CDR3 is built from 15 residues. The germline V gene encodes CDR1 MNHEY and CDR2 SVGAGI. The CDR3 loop is CASRRGSSYNSPLHF. As DNA, the CDR3 is TGTGCCAGCAGAAGAGGAAGCTCCTATAATTCACCCCTCCACTTT.

The chain carries TRBV4-3 and TRBJ1-1; D is uncertain. From germline, CDR1 is LGHNA and CDR2 YSLEER. Between the trimmed V and J ends, which lost 2 bases and 0 bases, there was a span of 4 bases. The CDR3 length is 13 residues. The CDR3 coding sequence is TGCGCCAGCAGCCAAACCCTGAACACTGAAGCTTTCTTT. It specifies CASSQTLNTEAFF.

The gene calls are TRBV6-2 or TRBV6-3 and TRBJ2-1, with D uncertain. V was cut by 0 bases and J by 2 bases, with 14 bases left in between. The CDR3 covers 17 residues. Germline V lookup: CDR1 MNHEY, CDR2 SVGEGT. This chain's CDR3 is CASSYSLSDPTYNEQFF. CDR3 sequence (DNA): TGTGCCAGCAGTTACTCCCTATCAGATCCTACCTACAATGAGCAGTTCTTC.

The genes are TRBV19 and TRBJ2-7; the D gene could be TRBD1 or TRBD2 (5 bases each). This CDR3 region has 15 residues. The V and J ends lost 5 bases and 1 base respectively, with 15 bases between them. From germline, CDR1 is LNHDA and CDR2 SQIVND (reference sequence). The CDR3 coding sequence is TGTGCCAGTAGTTTCACCCAGGGAGCATCCTACGAGCAGTACTTC. The encoded protein is CASSFTQGASYEQYF.

The genes are TRBV9 and TRBJ2-7, with 7 bases aligning to TRBD1. Germline V CDR1 and CDR2: SGDLS, YYNGEE. CDR3 length equals 13 residues. V was clipped by 7 bases and J by 4 bases; unmatched bases: 8. The DNA of the CDR3 is TGTGCCAGCTCCCTGGGACAGAGTTACGAGCAGTACTTC. Translating gives CASSLGQSYEQYF.

This clone has a single count. CDR3 in DNA: TGCAGCGTTGAAGAAGGGGACCGGGCCCATGAGCAGTTCTTC. This codes for CSVEEGDRAHEQFF. This chain uses TRBV29-1 with TRBJ2-1, with D perhaps matching TRBD1 or TRBD2 (5 bases each). Germline-derived CDR1 and CDR2 are SQVTM and ANQGSEA. V was trimmed by 0 bases and J by 8 bases, leaving 14 bases between them. The CDR3 has 14 residues.

The chain uses TRBV6-5 and TRBJ1-5; 9 bases match TRBD1. The CDR3 covers 15 residues. CDR1 and CDR2 (germline): MNHEY, SVGAGI. The trim removed 5 bases at V and 7 bases at J, leaving 9 bases unmatched. The CDR3 region is CASSPRTGGHQPQHF. The CDR3 DNA sequence: TGTGCCAGCAGTCCCCGCACAGGGGGCCACCAGCCCCAGCATTTT.

The chain uses TRBV6-2 or TRBV6-3 and TRBJ1-1; no definite D call. The V end was cut by 5 bases, the J end by 1 base, with 11 bases between. The CDR3 consists of 14 residues. CDR1 and CDR2 from the germline V gene are MNHEY and SVGEGT. CDR3 nucleotide sequence: TGTGCCAGCAGTAAGCCGCGGGGGAACACTGAAGCTTTCTTT. It specifies CASSKPRGNTEAFF.

This chain joins TRBV12-3 or TRBV12-4 and TRBJ1-2; 8 bases are a match to TRBD1. Trimming took 5 bases from V and 6 from J; bases not matched to a gene: 5. The CDR3 runs 13 residues. CDR3 in DNA: TGTGCCAGCAGTCAAAACAGGGGGGATGGCTACACCTTC. Protein: CASSQNRGDGYTF.

The chain is built from TRBV4-2 and TRBJ1-2; tentative D call: TRBD1 (6 bases). Germline values: CDR1 LGHNA, CDR2 YNFKEQ. There are 15 residues in the CDR3. Deletions cut 0 bases from V and 4 bases from J, with 12 bases between. The CDR3 protein is CASSQERGDTYGYTF. The DNA for the CDR3 is TGTGCCAGCAGCCAAGAACGGGGGGACACCTATGGCTACACCTTC.

The chain couples TRBV9 to TRBJ2-1; D is unresolved. Germline-derived CDR1 and CDR2 are SGDLS and YYNGEE. The CDR3 contains 14 residues. Trimming left V 0 bases short and J 5 bases short, with 9 bases between. The CDR3 coding sequence is TGTGCCAGCAGCGTAGGTAGGGCCCACAATGAGCAGTTCTTC. It translates to CASSVGRAHNEQFF. Supplemented by reference TRBV9 and TRBJ2-1, the full variable domain reads DSGVTQTPKHLITATGQRVTLRCSPRSGDLSVYWYQQSLDQGLQFLIQYYNGEERAKGNILERFSAQQFPDLHSELNLSSLELGDSALYFCASSVGRAHNEQFFGPGTRLTVL.

J is TRBJ2-5 and V is TRBV2; D not certain. There are 12 residues in the CDR3. With 6 bases removed from V and 5 bases from J, the gap between germline ends came to 10 bases. Germline CDR1 SNHLY, CDR2 FYNNEI. The CDR3 DNA is TGTGCCAGCAGCGTATACGGGGAGACCCAGTACTTC. Its translation: CASSVYGETQYF.

The chain has TRBV18 and TRBJ2-2; D remains unclear. Trimming pared 5 bases from V and 2 bases from J, leaving 0 bases between. The CDR3 length is 11 residues. Germline V gene lookup returns CDR1 KGHSH and CDR2 LQKENI. The CDR3 DNA reads as TGTGCCAGCTCAAACACCGGGGAGCTGTTTTTT. Translating gives CASSNTGELFF.

The genes are TRBV16 and TRBJ1-2; 8 bases are shared with TRBD1. V was clipped by 3 bases and J by 4 bases; unmatched bases: 4. In germline, CDR1 is KGHSY, CDR2 FQNENV. The length of the CDR3 is 14 residues. The CDR3 bases are TGTGCCAGCAGCCACGCCGGGACAGGCTATGGCTACACCTTC. Protein: CASSHAGTGYGYTF.

The rearrangement uses TRBV3-1 (or the pseudogene TRBV3-2) and TRBJ1-6; D call uncertain. Trimming left V 5 bases short and J 5 bases short, with 13 bases between. Per the germline V gene, CDR1 is LGHDT and CDR2 is YNNKEL (reference sequence). This CDR3 contains 15 residues. The CDR3 DNA reads as TGTGCCAGCAGCTCCCGACGGACCGATAATTCACCCCTCCACTTT. Protein sequence: CASSSRRTDNSPLHF.

This chain uses TRBV10-1 with TRBJ2-7; D uncertain. Trimming stripped 4 bases from V and 3 bases from J, with 4 bases between. Germline V gives CDR1 WNHNN, CDR2 SYGVQD (reference sequence). This CDR3 region has 11 residues. The DNA for the CDR3 is TGCGCCAGCAGTGTGGGCTACGAGCAGTACTTC. This sequence encodes CASSVGYEQYF.